These 18 T cell receptor beta chains share one sample of origin, sequenced in a study of metastatic and nonmetastatic thyroid tumors. Using MiXCR, TCRdb re-called clones from the PCR reads. In the table there are 7,000 or so clones, about a sixth of which are singletons. All patients were treatment-naive before thyroid surgery. The sequencing input was adjacent normal tissue. Receptors were obtained from a male donor with papillary thyroid cancer or a benign thyroid nodule (not recorded which). Some clones in this sample may be carry-over from other donors' samples.

In its sample, this clone was seen many times. This chain uses TRBV18 with TRBJ1-1; tentative D call: TRBD1 (5 bases). V lost 4 bases to trimming and J lost 6 bases, with 21 bases between them. The CDR3 covers 16 residues. Germline CDR1 reads KGHSH; CDR2 reads LQKENI. CDR3 sequence reads: CASSLGRRVVSAEAFF. In nucleotides, the CDR3 is TGTGCCAGCTCACTGGGGCGCCGGGTGGTAAGCGCTGAAGCTTTCTTT.

V and J are TRBV7-2 and TRBJ1-2; 8 bases match TRBD1. CDR3 length: 13 residues. J lost 8 bases, V lost 5 bases, and 7 bases had no gene match. Germline lookup yields CDR1 SGHTA and CDR2 FQGNSA. DNA for the CDR3: TGTGCCAGCAGCCACCGACAGGGGACGGGCTACACCTTC. Its translation is CASSHRQGTGYTF.

This chain uses TRBV20-1 with TRBJ1-1, with 10 nucleotides matching TRBD1. The germline V gene encodes CDR1 DFQATT and CDR2 SNEGSKA (reference sequence). V was clipped by 6 bases and J by 1 base; unmatched bases: 14. The CDR3 is 17 residues long. The CDR3 sequence: CSAEGTGAPRGNTEAFF. DNA of the CDR3: TGCAGTGCAGAAGGGACAGGGGCCCCGCGGGGGAACACTGAAGCTTTCTTT.

This sequence joins TRBV7-7 and TRBJ2-3; D unclear. Deletions cut 5 bases from V and 1 base from J, with 10 bases between. The CDR3 contains 14 residues. CDR1 is SSHAT, CDR2 FNYEAQ, per germline (reference sequence). The CDR3 here is CASSPIEGTDTQYF. CDR3 nucleotides: TGTGCCAGCAGCCCGATAGAGGGCACAGATACGCAGTATTTT.

This clone is medium-sized (0.01 to 0.1%) within its sample. V is TRBV15 and J is TRBJ2-2, with D perhaps assigned TRBD1 or TRBD2 (5 bases each). The CDR3 extends over 21 amino acids. Germline V gene lookup returns CDR1 LNHNV and CDR2 YYDKDF (reference sequence). The V and J ends lost 0 bases and 2 bases respectively, with 25 bases between them. This CDR3 is CATSRERTSGTTASNTGELFF. DNA of the CDR3: TGTGCCACCAGCAGAGAAAGAACCTCCGGGACGACCGCTTCAAACACCGGGGAGCTGTTTTTT.

This clone occurred many times. The rearrangement joins TRBV6-5 to TRBJ1-2; 9 bases line up with TRBD1. V shed 2 bases, J shed 2 bases, and the junction held 12 bases outside the gene matches. From germline, CDR1 is MNHEY and CDR2 SVGAGI. CDR3 length: 18 amino acids. As DNA, the CDR3 is TGTGCCAGCAGTTACCCCAACTCGGGACAGGGAGTGAACTATGGCTACACCTTC. Translation: CASSYPNSGQGVNYGYTF.

A note on this clone: Sequence at one end of the junction differs from germline and may be a read error. Other nucleotide sequences from this sample produce the same CDR3. The rearrangement joins TRBV19 to TRBJ1-6; 11 positions agree with TRBD1. The CDR3 is 18 amino acids. Germline V lookup: CDR1 LNHDA, CDR2 SQIVND (reference sequence). CDR3 region: CASSILTGQGVNNSPLHF. The CDR3 coding sequence is TGTGCCAGTAGTATCCTAACGGGACAGGGGGTGAATAACTCACCCCTCCACTTT.

In this sample, this clone turned up a few times. V is TRBV6-1 and J is TRBJ2-2; D unclear. Trimming took off 5 bases at V and 1 base at J, with 11 bases between the two ends. Germline values: CDR1 MNHNS, CDR2 SASEGT. The CDR3 is 15 amino acids. The CDR3 loop is CASSLRYQNTGELFF. In DNA form, the CDR3 reads TGTGCCAGCAGTCTACGATACCAGAACACCGGGGAGCTGTTTTTT.

This clone rates as medium-sized (0.01 to 0.1%). The genes are TRBV2 and TRBJ2-5; possible D gene TRBD2, 5 bases. The V gene lost 7 bases and the J gene lost 5 bases, with 17 bases spanning the gap. The germline V gene encodes CDR1 SNHLY and CDR2 FYNNEI. The CDR3 loop spans 14 amino acids. CDR3 residues: CASTPRRGGETQYF. Written as DNA, the CDR3 is TGTGCCAGCACCCCCCGTCGGGGTGGGGAGACCCAGTACTTC.

This clone was counted a few times. One junction end disagrees with the germline gene, perhaps due to a read error. The J gene is TRBJ2-7, the V gene TRBV6-4; D is unclear. Germline V gene sequence: CDR1 MRHNA, CDR2 SNTAGT. The CDR3 runs 13 residues. The CDR3 region is CANSFDPSYEHYF. CDR3 DNA sequence: TGCGCCAACAGTTTCGACCCGTCCTACGAGCATTACTTC.

In its sample, this clone was seen a few times. This sequence joins TRBV3-1 and TRBJ1-1, with D unclear. CDR3 size: 12 residues. The germline gives CDR1 LGHDT, CDR2 YNNKEL (reference sequence). The ends were cut back, 1 base at V and 5 bases at J, with 5 bases in the middle. CDR3 bases: TGTGCCAGCAGCCAAGGAGGAACTGAAGCTTTCTTT. This translates into CASSQGGTEAFF.

This sequence joins TRBV11-2 and TRBJ1-3; a possible D gene is TRBD1 (6 bases). Germline CDR1 reads SGHAT; CDR2 reads FQNNGV. This CDR3 comprises 17 residues. V was pared by 8 bases and J by 2 bases, with 22 bases between. The CDR3 loop is CASRHTQDRSPGNTIYF. CDR3 DNA sequence: TGTGCCAGCCGCCATACACAAGACAGGTCCCCTGGAAACACCATATATTTT. Full variable domain (remainder filled in from reference TRBV11-2 and TRBJ1-3): EAGVAQSPRYKIIEKRQSVAFWCNPISGHATLYWYQQILGQGPKLLIQFQNNGVVDDSQLPKDRFSAERLKGVDSTLKIQPAKLEDSAVYLCASRHTQDRSPGNTIYFGEGSWLTVV.

V is TRBV6-2 or TRBV6-3 and J is TRBJ2-7, with 8 positions matching TRBD1. This CDR3 spans 13 amino acids. CDR1 and CDR2 from the germline V gene are MNHEY and SVGEGT. V gave up 8 bases and J gave up 4 bases; unmatched junction bases: 7. The CDR3: CASLDRGSYEQYF. CDR3 sequence (DNA): TGTGCCAGCTTAGACAGGGGTAGTTACGAGCAGTACTTC.

This clone was seen a few times. The chain recombines TRBV27 with TRBJ2-2; D remains ambiguous. This CDR3 contains 11 residues. V shed 4 bases and J shed 10 bases, with 7 bases lying between them. CDR1 and CDR2 from the germline V gene are MNHEY and SMNVEV (reference sequence). The CDR3 DNA reads as TGTGCCAGCAGTTCTGCCTTGGAGCTGTTTTTT. The encoded protein is CASSSALELFF.

This clone was seen more than once but under ten times. This chain links TRBV24-1 with TRBJ1-4; D ambiguous. Germline V lookup: CDR1 KGHDR, CDR2 SFDVKD. This CDR3 region has 12 residues. V was cut by 11 bases and J by 3 bases, with 9 bases left in between. CDR3 protein: CAIGSANEKLFF. The CDR3, as DNA: TGTGCCATCGGTTCGGCTAATGAAAAACTGTTTTTT.

This clone has just a few counts. The rearrangement links TRBV12-3 or TRBV12-4 to TRBJ2-1, with D possibly matching TRBD2 (6 bases). The ends were cut back, 1 base at V and 2 bases at J, with 6 bases in the middle. The CDR3 runs 14 residues. This CDR3 reads CASSLGTTYNEQFF. CDR3 in DNA: TGTGCCAGCAGTTTAGGGACTACCTACAATGAGCAGTTCTTC.

The chain combines TRBV27 with TRBJ1-1; the match to TRBD1 covers 7 bases. The junction had 5 bases not matched to a gene; V was cut back by 2 bases and J by 8 bases. The CDR3 is 13 amino acids. Germline V CDR1 and CDR2: MNHEY, SMNVEV (reference sequence). CDR3 nucleotide sequence: TGTGCCAGCAGTTTACTCCCAGGGGGAGAAGCTTTCTTT. The encoded protein is CASSLLPGGEAFF.

In its sample, this clone was seen a few times. The V call is TRBV6-2 or TRBV6-3, the J call TRBJ1-1, with D maybe TRBD1 (5 bases). The germline CDR1 and CDR2 sequences are MNHEY and SVGEGT. The V and J ends lost 1 base and 2 bases respectively, with 8 bases between them. This CDR3 contains 14 residues. CDR3 nucleotide sequence: TGTGCCAGCAGTTACTTCGACAGAAACACTGAAGCTTTCTTT. Encoded protein: CASSYFDRNTEAFF.